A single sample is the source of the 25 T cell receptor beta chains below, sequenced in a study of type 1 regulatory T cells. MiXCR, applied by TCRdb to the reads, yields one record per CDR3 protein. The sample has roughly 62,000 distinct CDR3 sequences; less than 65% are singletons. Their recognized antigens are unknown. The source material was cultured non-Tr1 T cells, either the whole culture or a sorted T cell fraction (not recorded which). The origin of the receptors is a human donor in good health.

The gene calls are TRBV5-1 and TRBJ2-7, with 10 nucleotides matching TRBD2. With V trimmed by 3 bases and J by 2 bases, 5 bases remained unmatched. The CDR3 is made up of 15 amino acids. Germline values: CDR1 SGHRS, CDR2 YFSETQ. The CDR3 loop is CASSSGLAPTYEQYF. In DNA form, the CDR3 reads TGCGCCAGCAGCTCGGGACTAGCGCCGACCTACGAGCAGTACTTC.

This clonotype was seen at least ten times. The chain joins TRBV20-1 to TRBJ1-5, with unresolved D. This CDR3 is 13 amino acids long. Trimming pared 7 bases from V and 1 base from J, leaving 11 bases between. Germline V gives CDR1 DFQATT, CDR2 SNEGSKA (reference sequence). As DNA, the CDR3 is TGCAGTGTAGCGTGGACGAGCAATCAGCCCCAGCATTTT. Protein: CSVAWTSNQPQHF.

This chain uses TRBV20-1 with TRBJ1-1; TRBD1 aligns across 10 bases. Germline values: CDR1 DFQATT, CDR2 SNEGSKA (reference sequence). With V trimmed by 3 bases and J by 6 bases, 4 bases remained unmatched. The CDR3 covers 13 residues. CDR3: CSARGDRGSEAFF. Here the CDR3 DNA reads TGCAGTGCTAGGGGGGACAGGGGATCTGAAGCTTTCTTT.

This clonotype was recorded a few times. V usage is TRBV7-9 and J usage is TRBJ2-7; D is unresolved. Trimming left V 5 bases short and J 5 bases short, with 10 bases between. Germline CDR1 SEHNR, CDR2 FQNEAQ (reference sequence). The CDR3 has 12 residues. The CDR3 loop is CASSLQGNEQYF. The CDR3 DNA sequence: TGTGCCAGCAGCCTACAAGGGAACGAGCAGTACTTC.

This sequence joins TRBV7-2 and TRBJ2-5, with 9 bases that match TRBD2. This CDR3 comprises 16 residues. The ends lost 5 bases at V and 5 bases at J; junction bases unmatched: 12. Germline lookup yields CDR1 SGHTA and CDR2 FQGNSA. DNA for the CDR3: TGTGCCAGCAGCCAACAAGCGGGGGGCAATGGGGAGACCCAGTACTTC. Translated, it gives CASSQQAGGNGETQYF.

Here the CDR3 reads CSAMAGAGGAYEQYF. The CDR3 DNA sequence: TGCAGTGCGATGGCGGGGGCGGGAGGAGCCTACGAGCAGTACTTC. This chain connects TRBV20-1 to TRBJ2-7; TRBD2 matches 8 bases. CDR1 and CDR2 (germline): DFQATT, SNEGSKA (reference sequence). Unmatched junction bases numbered 12, after V lost 6 bases and J lost 2 bases. The CDR3 is 15 amino acids.

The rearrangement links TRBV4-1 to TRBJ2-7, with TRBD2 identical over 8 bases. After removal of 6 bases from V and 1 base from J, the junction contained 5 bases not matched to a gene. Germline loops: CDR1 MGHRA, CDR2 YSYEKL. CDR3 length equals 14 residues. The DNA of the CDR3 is TGCGCCAGCAGGGAACTAGCGGTTTCCTACGAGCAGTACTTC. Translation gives CASRELAVSYEQYF.

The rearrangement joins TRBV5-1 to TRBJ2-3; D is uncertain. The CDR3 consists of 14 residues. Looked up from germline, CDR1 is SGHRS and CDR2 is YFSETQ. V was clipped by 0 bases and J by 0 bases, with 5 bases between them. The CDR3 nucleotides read TGCGCCAGCAGCTTGGTGGTGAGCACAGATACGCAGTATTTT. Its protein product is CASSLVVSTDTQYF.

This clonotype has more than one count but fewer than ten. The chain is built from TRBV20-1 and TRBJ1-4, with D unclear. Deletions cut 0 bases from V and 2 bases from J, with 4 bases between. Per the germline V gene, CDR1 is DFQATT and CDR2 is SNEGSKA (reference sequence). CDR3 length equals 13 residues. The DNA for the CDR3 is TGCAGTGCTAGAGATCTCACTAATGAAAAACTGTTTTTT. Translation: CSARDLTNEKLFF.

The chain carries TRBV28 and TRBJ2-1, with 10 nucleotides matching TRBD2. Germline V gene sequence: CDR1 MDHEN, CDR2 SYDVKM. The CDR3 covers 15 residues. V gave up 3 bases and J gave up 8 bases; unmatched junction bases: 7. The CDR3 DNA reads TGTGCCAGCAGTTTTAGCCTAGCGGGAGTCGATGAGCAGTTCTTC. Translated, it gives CASSFSLAGVDEQFF.

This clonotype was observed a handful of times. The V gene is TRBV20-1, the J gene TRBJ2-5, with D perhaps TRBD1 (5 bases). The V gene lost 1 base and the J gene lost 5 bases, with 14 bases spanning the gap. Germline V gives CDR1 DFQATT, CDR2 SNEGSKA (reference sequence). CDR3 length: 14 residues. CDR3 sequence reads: CSARAPGRMETQYF. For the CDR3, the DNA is TGCAGTGCTAGAGCTCCAGGGCGTATGGAGACCCAGTACTTC.

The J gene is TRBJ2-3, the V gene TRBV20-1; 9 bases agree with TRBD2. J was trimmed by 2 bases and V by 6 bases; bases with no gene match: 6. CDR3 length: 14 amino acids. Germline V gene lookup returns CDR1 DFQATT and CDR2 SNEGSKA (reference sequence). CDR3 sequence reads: CSALLAGITDTQYF. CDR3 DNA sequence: TGCAGTGCCCTCCTAGCGGGAATCACAGATACGCAGTATTTT.

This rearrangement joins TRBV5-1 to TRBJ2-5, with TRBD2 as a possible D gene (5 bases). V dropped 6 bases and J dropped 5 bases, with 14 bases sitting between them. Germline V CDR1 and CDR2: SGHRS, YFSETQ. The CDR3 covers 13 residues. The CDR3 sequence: CASTLIGEETQYF. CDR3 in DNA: TGCGCCAGCACTCTTATCGGGGAGGAGACCCAGTACTTC.

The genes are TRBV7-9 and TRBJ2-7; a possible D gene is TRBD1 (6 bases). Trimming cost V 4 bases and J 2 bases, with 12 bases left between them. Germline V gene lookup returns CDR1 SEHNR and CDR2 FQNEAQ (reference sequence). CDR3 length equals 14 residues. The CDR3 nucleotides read TGTGCCAGCAGCTCAGACAGGTTACCCTACGAGCAGTACTTC. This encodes CASSSDRLPYEQYF.

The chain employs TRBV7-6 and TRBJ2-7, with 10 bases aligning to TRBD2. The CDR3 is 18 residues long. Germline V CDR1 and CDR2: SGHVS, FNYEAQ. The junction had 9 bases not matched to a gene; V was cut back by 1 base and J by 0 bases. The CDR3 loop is CASSLVASGSSGSYEQYF. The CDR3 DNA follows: TGTGCCAGCAGCTTAGTGGCTAGCGGGAGTTCTGGCTCCTACGAGCAGTACTTC.

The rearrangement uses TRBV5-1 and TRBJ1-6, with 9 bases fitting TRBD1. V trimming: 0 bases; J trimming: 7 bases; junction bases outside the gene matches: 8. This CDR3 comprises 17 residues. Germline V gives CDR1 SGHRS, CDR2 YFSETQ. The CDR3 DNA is TGCGCCAGCAGCTTGGGAGTCGGACAGGGGAGGAATTCACCCCTCCACTTT. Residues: CASSLGVGQGRNSPLHF. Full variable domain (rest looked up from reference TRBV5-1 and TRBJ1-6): KAGVTQTPRYLIKTRGQQVTLSCSPISGHRSVSWYQQTPGQGLQFLFEYFSETQRNKGNFPGRFSGRQFSNSRSEMNVSTLELGDSALYLCASSLGVGQGRNSPLHFGNGTRLTVT.

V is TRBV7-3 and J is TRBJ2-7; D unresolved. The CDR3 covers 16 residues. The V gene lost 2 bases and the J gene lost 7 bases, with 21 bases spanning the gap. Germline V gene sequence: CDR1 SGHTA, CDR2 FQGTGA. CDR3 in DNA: TGTGCCAGCAGCTTAGGGTTCCAGACGTCCGTGGATGAGCAGTACTTC. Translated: CASSLGFQTSVDEQYF.

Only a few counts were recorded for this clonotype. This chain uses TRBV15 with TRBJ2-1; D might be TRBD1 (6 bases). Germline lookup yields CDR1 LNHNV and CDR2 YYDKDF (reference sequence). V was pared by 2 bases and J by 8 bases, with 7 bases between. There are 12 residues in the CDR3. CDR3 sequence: CATSRKGDEQFF. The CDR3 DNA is TGTGCCACCAGCAGAAAGGGGGATGAGCAGTTCTTC.

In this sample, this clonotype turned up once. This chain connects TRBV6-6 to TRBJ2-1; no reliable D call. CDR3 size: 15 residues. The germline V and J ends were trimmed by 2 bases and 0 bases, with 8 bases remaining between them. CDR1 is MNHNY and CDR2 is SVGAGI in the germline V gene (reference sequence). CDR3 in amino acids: CASSYGGHSYNEQFF. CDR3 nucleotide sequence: TGTGCCAGCAGTTACGGTGGGCACTCCTACAATGAGCAGTTCTTC.

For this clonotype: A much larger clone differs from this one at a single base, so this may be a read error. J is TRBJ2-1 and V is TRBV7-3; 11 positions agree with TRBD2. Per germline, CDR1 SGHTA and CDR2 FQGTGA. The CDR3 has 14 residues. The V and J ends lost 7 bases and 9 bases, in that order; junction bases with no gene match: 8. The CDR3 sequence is CASNTTSGIGEQFF. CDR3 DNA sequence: TGTGCCAGCAACACGACTAGCGGGATCGGTGAGCAGTTCTTC. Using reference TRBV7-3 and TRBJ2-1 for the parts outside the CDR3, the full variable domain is GAGVSQTPSNKVTEKGKYVELRCDPISGHTALYWYRQSLGQGPEFLIYFQGTGAADDSGLPNDRFFAVRPEGSVSTLKIQRTERGDSAVYLCASNTTSGIGEQFFGPGTRLTVL.

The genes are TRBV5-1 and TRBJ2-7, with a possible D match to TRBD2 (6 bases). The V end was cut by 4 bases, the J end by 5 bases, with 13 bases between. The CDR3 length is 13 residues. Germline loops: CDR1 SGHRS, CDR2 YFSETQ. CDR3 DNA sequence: TGCGCCAGCAGCAGAACCCTAGCGAACGAGCAGTACTTC. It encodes CASSRTLANEQYF.

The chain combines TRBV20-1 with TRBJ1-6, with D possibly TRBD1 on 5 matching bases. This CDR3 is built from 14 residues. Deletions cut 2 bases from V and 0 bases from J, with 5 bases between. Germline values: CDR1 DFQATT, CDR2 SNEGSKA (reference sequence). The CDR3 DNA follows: TGCAGTGCTAGACAGGGCTCCTATAATTCACCCCTCCACTTT. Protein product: CSARQGSYNSPLHF.

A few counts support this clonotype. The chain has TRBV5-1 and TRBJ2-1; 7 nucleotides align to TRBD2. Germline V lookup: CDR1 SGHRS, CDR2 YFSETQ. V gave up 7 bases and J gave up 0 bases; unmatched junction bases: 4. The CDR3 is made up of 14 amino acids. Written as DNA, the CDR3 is TGCGCCAGCTTGGGCGGGAGCTCCTACAATGAGCAGTTCTTC. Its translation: CASLGGSSYNEQFF.

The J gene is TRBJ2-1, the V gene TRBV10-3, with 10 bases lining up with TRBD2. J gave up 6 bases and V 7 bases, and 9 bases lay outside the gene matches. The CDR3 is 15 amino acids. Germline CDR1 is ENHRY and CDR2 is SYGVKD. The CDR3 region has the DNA TGTGCCATCACTGGGACTAGCGTGGCAACCAATGAGCAGTTCTTC. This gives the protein CAITGTSVATNEQFF.

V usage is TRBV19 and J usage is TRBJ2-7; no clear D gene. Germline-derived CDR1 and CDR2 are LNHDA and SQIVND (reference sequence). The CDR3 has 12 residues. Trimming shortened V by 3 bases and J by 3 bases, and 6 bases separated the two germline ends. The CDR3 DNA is TGTGCCAGTAGTATCGTCGGCTACGAGCAGTACTTC. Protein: CASSIVGYEQYF.